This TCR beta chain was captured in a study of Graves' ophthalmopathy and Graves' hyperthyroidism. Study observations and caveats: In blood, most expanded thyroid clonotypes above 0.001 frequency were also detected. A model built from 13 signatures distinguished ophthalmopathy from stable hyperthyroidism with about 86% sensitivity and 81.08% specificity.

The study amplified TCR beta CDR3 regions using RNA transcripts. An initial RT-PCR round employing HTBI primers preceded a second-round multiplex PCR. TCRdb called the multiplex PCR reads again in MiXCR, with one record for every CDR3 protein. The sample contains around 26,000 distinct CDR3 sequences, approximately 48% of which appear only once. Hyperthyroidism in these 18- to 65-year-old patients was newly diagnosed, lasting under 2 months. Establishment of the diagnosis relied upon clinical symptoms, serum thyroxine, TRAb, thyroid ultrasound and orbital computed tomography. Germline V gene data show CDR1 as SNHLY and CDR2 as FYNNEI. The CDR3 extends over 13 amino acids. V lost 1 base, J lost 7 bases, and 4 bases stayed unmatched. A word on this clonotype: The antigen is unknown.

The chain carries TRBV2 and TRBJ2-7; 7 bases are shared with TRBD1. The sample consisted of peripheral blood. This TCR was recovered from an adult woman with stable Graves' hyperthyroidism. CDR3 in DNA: TGTGCCAGCAGTGAAGACAGGGGCTGGGAGCAGTACTTC. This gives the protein CASSEDRGWEQYF.